The 7 T cell receptor beta chains below come from one sample, sequenced in a study of blood T cell repertoires in COVID-19. Profiling relied on immunoSEQ multiplex PCR, and the TCRdb table lists in-frame clones only, not all of them. The table includes about 120,000 clones, 90% detected once. The source material was peripheral blood. These receptor sequences come from a woman aged 55 to 70 with COVID-19, enrolled during active disease.

This chain links TRBV19 with TRBJ2-1; 8 nucleotides agree with TRBD1. V trimming: 7 bases; J trimming: 7 bases; junction bases outside the gene matches: 18. The CDR3 is made up of 17 amino acids. The V gene's germline CDR1 is LNHDA and CDR2 SQIVND (reference sequence). The CDR3 sequence: CASTRYRVDRVRNEQFF. CDR3 DNA sequence: TGTGCCAGTACCCGTTACCGGGTGGACAGGGTAAGAAATGAGCAGTTCTTC.

This clone has a single count. The CDR3 nucleotides are TGTGCCAGCAGCTTAGCGCAGACTAGCGGAAATGAGCAGTTCTTC. It translates to CASSLAQTSGNEQFF. The rearrangement joins TRBV7-2 to TRBJ2-1, with 9 bases that match TRBD2. V dropped 0 bases and J dropped 7; count of bases not matched to a gene: 4. The CDR3 length is 15 residues. Germline CDR1 reads SGHTA; CDR2 reads FQGNSA. Supplemented by reference TRBV7-2 and TRBJ2-1, the full variable domain reads GAGVSQSPSNKVTEKGKDVELRCDPISGHTALYWYRQSLGQGLEFLIYFQGNSAPDKSGLPSDRFSAERTGGSVSTLTIQRTQQEDSAVYLCASSLAQTSGNEQFFGPGTRLTVL.

The rearrangement joins TRBV11-2 to TRBJ1-2, with a possible D match to TRBD1 (6 bases). V shed 2 bases and J shed 4 bases, with 20 bases lying between them. Germline V gene lookup returns CDR1 SGHAT and CDR2 FQNNGV. This CDR3 spans 17 amino acids. The CDR3 DNA follows: TGTGCCAGCAGCTTAAGGCCAGGGGACCCCAGGGCCTATGGCTACACCTTC. Protein: CASSLRPGDPRAYGYTF.

The DNA for the CDR3 is TGTGCCAGCAGTCGCGACAGCTTAACCTACGAGCAGTACTTC. Its protein is CASSRDSLTYEQYF. V usage is TRBV6-5 and J usage is TRBJ2-7, with TRBD1 as a possible D gene (5 bases). CDR1 is MNHEY, CDR2 SVGAGI, per germline. The V end lost 5 bases, the J end lost 2 bases, and 13 bases lay between the germline ends. The CDR3 consists of 14 residues.

The V and J genes are TRBV4-2 and TRBJ2-3; TRBD2 matches at 7 bases. The CDR3 extends over 16 amino acids. Losses at the gene ends were 0 bases for V and 6 bases for J; bases not matched to a gene: 9. The germline CDR1 and CDR2 sequences are LGHNA and YNFKEQ. The CDR3 bases are TGTGCCAGCAGCCAAGACTCTAGCGGTGCTGGGGATACGCAGTATTTT. Amino acid sequence: CASSQDSSGAGDTQYF.

The chain has TRBV7-8 and TRBJ1-3, with D unclear. V was shortened by 3 bases and J by 1 base, with 7 bases between the two germline ends. Germline V gives CDR1 SGHVS, CDR2 FQNEAQ. CDR3 length equals 14 residues. The CDR3 here is CASSFLTSGNTIYF. The CDR3 region has the DNA TGTGCCAGCAGCTTTCTCACTTCTGGAAACACCATATATTTT.

This clone has only one observation. The chain employs TRBV18 and TRBJ2-2; 7 bases line up with TRBD1. Looked up from germline, CDR1 is KGHSH and CDR2 is LQKENI. This CDR3 comprises 15 residues. V gave up 1 base and J gave up 4 bases; unmatched junction bases: 3. The CDR3 spells CASSPQQGSTGELFF. In DNA form, the CDR3 reads TGTGCCAGCTCACCACAACAGGGGAGCACCGGGGAGCTGTTTTTT.